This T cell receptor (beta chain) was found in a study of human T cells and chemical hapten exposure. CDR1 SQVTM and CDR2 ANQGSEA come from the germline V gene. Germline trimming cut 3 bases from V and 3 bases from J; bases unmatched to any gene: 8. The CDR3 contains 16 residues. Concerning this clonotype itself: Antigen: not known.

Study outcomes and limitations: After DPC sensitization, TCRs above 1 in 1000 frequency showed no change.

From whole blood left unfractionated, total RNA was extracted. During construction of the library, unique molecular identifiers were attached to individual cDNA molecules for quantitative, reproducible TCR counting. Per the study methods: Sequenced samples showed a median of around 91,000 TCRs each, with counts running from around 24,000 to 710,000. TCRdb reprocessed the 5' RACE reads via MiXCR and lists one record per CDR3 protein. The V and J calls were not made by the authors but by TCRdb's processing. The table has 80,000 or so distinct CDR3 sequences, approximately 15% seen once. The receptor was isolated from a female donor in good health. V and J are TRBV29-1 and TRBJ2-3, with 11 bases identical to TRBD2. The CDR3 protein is CSVDVGTSGGTDTQYF. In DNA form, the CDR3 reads TGCAGCGTTGACGTCGGGACTAGCGGAGGAACAGATACGCAGTATTTT.